This T cell receptor beta chain was obtained from a study of blood T cell repertoires in COVID-19. About the research overall: The United States, Italy and Spain supplied acute and convalescent COVID-19 samples. From T cells, B-cell-depleted T cells, or PBMCs came the material, which was cDNA or gDNA.

In the original processing: Estimates of nucleated cell counts were drawn from the amplification of reference gene primers. The method was immunoSEQ multiplex PCR; TCRdb's version includes in-frame clones alone and lacks a portion of them. V and J calls and clone size come straight from that table; D and trimming were deduced from the DNA. The data show approximately 230,000 clones, 86% seen once. The CDR3 covers 15 residues. The junction had 7 bases not matched to a gene; V was cut back by 6 bases and J by 3 bases. In germline, CDR1 is LNHNV, CDR2 YYDKDF (reference sequence). Input material: peripheral blood. The sequence was obtained from a man between 25 and 39 years old who had recovered from COVID-19. This chain joins TRBV15 and TRBJ2-1, with TRBD1 identical over 8 bases. The CDR3: CATRRDRGDYNEQFF. CDR3 sequence (DNA): TGTGCCACCAGGCGAGACAGGGGCGACTACAATGAGCAGTTCTTC.